This T cell receptor beta chain originates from a study of regulatory T cells in long-lasting Graves disease (dated by TCRdb to the early 2020s). Notes on the research overall: Antithyroid drugs had been taken for less than 3 months by newly diagnosed Graves' disease patients. A total of 35 or so samples were covered by TCR sequencing, comprising some 13 persistent and 20 or so newly diagnosed Graves' disease patients. The study was registered as a clinical trial and conducted in China. Persistent Graves' disease patients were compared with newly diagnosed Graves' disease patients by peripheral blood TCR sequencing and RNA sequencing. General findings and caveats noted by the study authors: Persistent disease showed preferential use of TRBV28, TRBJ1-2 and TRBJ2-5, whereas newly diagnosed disease favored TRBV20-1 and TRBJ2-1. A larger number of public clonotypes was shared among persistent patients (approximately 3,000) than among newly diagnosed patients (approximately 1,000). Compared with newly diagnosed patients, persistent Graves' disease patients had lower TCR Shannon entropy and fewer highly expanded clones, which suggests clonal expansion. Only peripheral blood was studied, because thyroid tissue, the primary lesion, was inaccessible. The authors noted that the small sample size was a limitation that may lower accuracy. Only the TCR beta chain was sequenced and analyzed.

This clonotype was seen ten or more times. Its specific antigen is unknown. Qualities for individual bases were not recorded, and no much larger clone is one base off. As encoded in the germline V gene (reference sequence), CDR1 is SEHNR while CDR2 is FQNEAQ. The CDR3, cysteine through phenylalanine, is 15 amino acids long. Only CDR3 DNA is held: 45 bases, read in frame from base 1. V trim: 1 base; J trim: 5 bases; unmatched bases: 5. In the paper's terms, the time point label means: newly diagnosed GD, antithyroid drugs for less than 3 months. RNA was extracted from PBMCs in TRIzol for both TCR sequencing and RNA sequencing. The diagnosis of Graves' disease followed American Thyroid Association guidelines. The patients came from an endocrinology department in Xi'an, China. Each patient gave approximately 8.8 milliliters of peripheral blood, collected in an EDTA anticoagulant tube. PBMCs were isolated by Ficoll Paque Plus density gradient separation without further T cell sorting. An Agilent 2100 Bioanalyzer and agarose gel were used to assess RNA quality, and a NanoDrop 2000 was used to measure RNA concentration.

Receptor amplification or capture employed multiplex PCR. The reads were generated on an Illumina HiSeq 4000. CDR3 regions were amplified by Arm-PCR with iRepertoire HTBI primers to construct TCR beta libraries. PCR products were gel purified before sequencing. Per the original workflow: Gene usage analysis of CDR3 amino acid clonotypes relied on the roughly 67 TRBV and over 13 TRBJ segments identified across samples. COPE and FqMerger were used to merge the filtered high-quality paired reads into contigs. BLAST was used to align contigs to IMGT TRBV, TRBD and TRBJ reference genes, with CDR3 defined following IMGT. Clonotypes above 0.1% frequency were classified as highly expanded clones. Shannon entropy served as the measure of repertoire diversity, while the Gini coefficient captured V-J evenness. A clonotype was considered public if more than one individual shared it. TCRdb redid the processing of the public reads, applying fastp at Q25 and MiXCR, and retained in-frame beta chains. Each CDR3 protein gets just one entry, which takes the most common genes and DNA from the rows behind it. The V and J calls come from TCRdb's annotation, not from the publication. The sample profile shows some 490,000 distinct CDR3 sequences; about 12% of them were found once. Together, the top ten hold roughly 9.3% of the sample.

These data were also filed under a second study, of T cells in Graves' hyperthyroidism and ophthalmopathy. Drawing on the second study: Stable Graves' hyperthyroidism was defined as no progression to ophthalmopathy during 18 months of follow-up. Hyperthyroidism patients were newly diagnosed, had a disease duration of under 2 months, and were aged 18 to 65 years. Exclusion was applied to patients with uncontrolled infections, other autoimmune diseases, pregnancy or lactation. Diagnoses relied on clinical symptoms, serum thyroxine and TRAb, thyroid ultrasound and orbital computed tomography. The TCR CDR3 was subjected to a first round of RT-PCR using the HTBI primer set and the Qiagen OneStep RT-PCR kit. Most expanded thyroid clonotypes (frequency above 0.001) were also detected in blood, a finding suggesting that blood repertoires may reflect thyroid immune responses. In cross-validation, a model built on a 13 V-J signature told ophthalmopathy apart from stable hyperthyroidism with 85% to 90% sensitivity and around 83% specificity, and in testing the same model reached 80%/75%. In validation, progression to ophthalmopathy was predicted by the model with more than 65% sensitivity and 72.22% specificity, a median of about 6.4 months before onset. To identify TCR V-J signatures that set the groups apart, the researchers used a discovery cohort of 100 patients, made up of roughly 45 with Graves' ophthalmopathy and about 60 with stable Graves' hyperthyroidism. Prospective prediction of ophthalmopathy was tested in an independent validation cohort of 18 hyperthyroidism patients and 17 patients who later progressed to ophthalmopathy. The roughly 91 discovery patients were randomly split 7:3 into training and test sets. The study also compared thyroid tissue and blood T-cell repertoires from more than 5 Graves' hyperthyroidism patients. Following sampling, methimazole starting at 30 mg daily was given to hyperthyroidism patients, and high-dose intravenous methylprednisolone was given to ophthalmopathy patients. Libraries were constructed in a second round of multiplex PCR, after which size selection and purification were performed. The libraries were sequenced on an Illumina HiSeq2000 using paired-end 100 bp reads. SOAPnuke was used to process the raw data, throwing out any read that contained adapters or uncalled bases, had a mean Phred below 15, or lacked an exact constant-primer or identifier match. COPE v1.2.5 was used to merge the high-quality paired reads, and each unique nucleotide sequence was defined as a clonotype. MiTCR v1.1 was used to align the clonotypes against IMGT TRBV, TRBD and TRBJ reference segments. The analysis was restricted to V-J combinations with a frequency above 0.0001, which together covered 99.2% of the repertoires. The TCS score was defined as F50 (clonal expansion) divided by E x V (chaos), with BLOSUM62-based TCRdist calculated between CDR3 peptides within each V-J. Welch's t-statistics and random forest reduced roughly 530 V-J features to under 15, which were used in a naive Bayes classifier (R e1071). Sample size was not statistically predetermined, and investigators were not blinded to group allocation. TCR Vbeta CDR3 sequencing of roughly 140 peripheral blood samples (approximately 44 ophthalmopathy, over 70 hyperthyroidism and some 17 progressor patients) is reported in the paper.

The V and J genes are TRBV7-9 and TRBJ2-5, with TRBD2 matching 9 junction bases. This specimen consisted of peripheral blood mononuclear cells (PBMCs), obtained at new diagnosis, from a patient treated with antithyroid drugs. This TCR was recovered from a woman aged 30 to 39 with Graves disease. Donor details come from another sample of the same person, matched by shared clones. The CDR3: CASSLVAGVVETQYF. At the DNA level, the sequence is TGTGCCAGCAGCTTAGTAGCGGGAGTCGTGGAGACCCAGTACTTC.